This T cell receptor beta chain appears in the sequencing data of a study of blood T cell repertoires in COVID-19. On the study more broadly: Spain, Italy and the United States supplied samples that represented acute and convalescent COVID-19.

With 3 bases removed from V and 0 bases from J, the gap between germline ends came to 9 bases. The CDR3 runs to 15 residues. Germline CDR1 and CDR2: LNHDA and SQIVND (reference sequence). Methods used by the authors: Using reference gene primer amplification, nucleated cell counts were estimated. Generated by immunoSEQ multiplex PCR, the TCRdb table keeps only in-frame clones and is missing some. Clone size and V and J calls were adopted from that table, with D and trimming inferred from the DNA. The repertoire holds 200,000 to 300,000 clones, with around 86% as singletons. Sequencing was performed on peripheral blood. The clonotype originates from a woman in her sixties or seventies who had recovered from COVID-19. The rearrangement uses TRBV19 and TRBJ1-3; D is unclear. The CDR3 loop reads CASSIARYSGNTIYF. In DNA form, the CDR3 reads TGTGCCAGTAGTATTGCCAGGTACTCTGGAAACACCATATATTTT.